This T cell receptor (beta chain) was retrieved from a study of blood T cell repertoires in COVID-19. The CDR3 runs 16 residues. V lost 4 bases, J lost 7 bases, and 21 bases lay in between. The germline V gene has CDR1 SGDLS and CDR2 YYNGEE. TCRdb keeps only in-frame clones here, not all; method: immunoSEQ multiplex PCR. The table has 150,000 or so clones, around 90% seen once. V usage is TRBV9 and J usage is TRBJ2-1; no definite D call. The sequenced sample was peripheral blood. This TCR was recovered from a woman in her sixties with acute or convalescent COVID-19. In DNA, the CDR3 is TGTGCCAGCAGCTCCCAGCTAGGTTCTTTGGGTAATGAGCAGTTCTTC. This translates into CASSSQLGSLGNEQFF.